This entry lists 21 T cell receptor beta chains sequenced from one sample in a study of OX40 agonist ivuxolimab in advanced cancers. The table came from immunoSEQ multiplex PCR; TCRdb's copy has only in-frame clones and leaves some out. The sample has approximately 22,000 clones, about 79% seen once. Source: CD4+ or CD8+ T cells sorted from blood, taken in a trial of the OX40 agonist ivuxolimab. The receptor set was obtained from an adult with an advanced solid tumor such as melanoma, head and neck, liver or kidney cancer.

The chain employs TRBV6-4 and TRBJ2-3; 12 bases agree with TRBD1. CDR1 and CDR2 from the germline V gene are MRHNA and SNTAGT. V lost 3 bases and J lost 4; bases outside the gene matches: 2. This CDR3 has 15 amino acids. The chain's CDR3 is CASSEGTGGADTQYF. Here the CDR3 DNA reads TGTGCCAGCAGTGAGGGGACAGGGGGCGCAGATACGCAGTATTTT.

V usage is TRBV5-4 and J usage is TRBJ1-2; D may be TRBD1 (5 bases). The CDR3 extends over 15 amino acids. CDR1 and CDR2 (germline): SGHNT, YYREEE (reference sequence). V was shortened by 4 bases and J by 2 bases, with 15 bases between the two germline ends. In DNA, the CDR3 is TGTGCCAGCAGCCGGGGCGGGGGACTAAACTATGGCTACACCTTC. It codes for CASSRGGGLNYGYTF. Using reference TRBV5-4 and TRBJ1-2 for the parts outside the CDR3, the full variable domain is ETGVTQSPTHLIKTRGQQVTLRCSSQSGHNTVSWYQQALGQGPQFIFQYYREEENGRGNFPPRFSGLQFPNYSSELNVNALELDDSALYLCASSRGGGLNYGYTFGSGTRLTVV.

The DNA of the CDR3 is TGTGCCAGCAGTTACCCCGGCCCTCGGGGCACAGATACGCAGTATTTT. Its translation is CASSYPGPRGTDTQYF. The rearrangement links TRBV6-7 to TRBJ2-3, with D unresolved. TRBV6-7 is marked as an open reading frame, function uncertain. The CDR3 runs to 16 residues. V was pared by 2 bases and J by 1 base, with 13 bases between.

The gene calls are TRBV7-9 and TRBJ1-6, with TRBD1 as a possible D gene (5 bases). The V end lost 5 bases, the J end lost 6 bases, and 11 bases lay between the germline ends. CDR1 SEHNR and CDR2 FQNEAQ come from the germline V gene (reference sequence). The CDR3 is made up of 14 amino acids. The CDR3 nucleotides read TGTGCCAGCAGCCCGGGACTGATTAATTCACCCCTCCACTTT. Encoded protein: CASSPGLINSPLHF.

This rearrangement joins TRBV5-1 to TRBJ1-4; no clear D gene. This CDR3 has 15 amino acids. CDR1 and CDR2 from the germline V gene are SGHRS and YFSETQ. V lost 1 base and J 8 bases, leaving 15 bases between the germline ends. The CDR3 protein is CASSLRMGLGEKLFF. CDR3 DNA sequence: TGCGCCAGCAGCTTGAGGATGGGTTTGGGGGAAAAACTGTTTTTT.

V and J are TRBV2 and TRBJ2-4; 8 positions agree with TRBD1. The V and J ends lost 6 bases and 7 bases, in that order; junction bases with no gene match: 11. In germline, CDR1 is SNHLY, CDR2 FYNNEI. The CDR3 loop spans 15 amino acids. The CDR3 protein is CASRWGRGLRNIQYF. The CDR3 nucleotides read TGTGCCAGCAGGTGGGGCAGGGGGCTCAGGAACATTCAGTACTTC.

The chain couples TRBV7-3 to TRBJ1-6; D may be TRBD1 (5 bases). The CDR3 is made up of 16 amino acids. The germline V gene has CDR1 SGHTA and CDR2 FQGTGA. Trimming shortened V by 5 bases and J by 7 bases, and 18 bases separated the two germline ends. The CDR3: CASSPHSRDLNSPLHF. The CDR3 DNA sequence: TGTGCCAGCAGCCCACATTCCCGGGACCTCAATTCACCCCTCCACTTT.

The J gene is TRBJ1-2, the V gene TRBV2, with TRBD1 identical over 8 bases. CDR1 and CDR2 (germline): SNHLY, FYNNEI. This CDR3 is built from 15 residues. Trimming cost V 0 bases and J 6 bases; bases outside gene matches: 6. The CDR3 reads CASSEAPGQGDGYTF. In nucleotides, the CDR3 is TGTGCCAGCAGTGAAGCGCCTGGACAGGGAGATGGCTACACCTTC.

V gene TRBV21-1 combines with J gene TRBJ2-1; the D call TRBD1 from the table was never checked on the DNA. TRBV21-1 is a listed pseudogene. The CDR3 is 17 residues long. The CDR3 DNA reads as TGTGCCAGCAGCAAATTCCCCCGACAGGGGGTAGGCAATGAGCAGTTCTTC. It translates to CASSKFPRQGVGNEQFF.

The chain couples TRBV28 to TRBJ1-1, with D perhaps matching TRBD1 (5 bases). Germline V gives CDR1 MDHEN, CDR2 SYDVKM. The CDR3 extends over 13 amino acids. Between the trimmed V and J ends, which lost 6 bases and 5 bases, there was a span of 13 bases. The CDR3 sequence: CASSQGAYTEAFF. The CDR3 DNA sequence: TGTGCCAGCAGCCAGGGTGCGTATACTGAAGCTTTCTTT.

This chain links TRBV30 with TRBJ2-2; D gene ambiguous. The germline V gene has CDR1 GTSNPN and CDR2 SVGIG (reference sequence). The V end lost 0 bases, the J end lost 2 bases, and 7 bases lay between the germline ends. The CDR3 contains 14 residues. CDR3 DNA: TGTGCCTGGAGTGTATTGCGAAACACCGGGGAGCTGTTTTTT. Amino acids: CAWSVLRNTGELFF.

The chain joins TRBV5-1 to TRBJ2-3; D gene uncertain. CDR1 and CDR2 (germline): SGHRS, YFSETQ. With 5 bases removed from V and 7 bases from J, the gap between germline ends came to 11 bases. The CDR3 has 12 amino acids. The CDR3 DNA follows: TGCGCCAGCAGAGGAGCCGGCAATACGCAGTATTTT. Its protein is CASRGAGNTQYF.

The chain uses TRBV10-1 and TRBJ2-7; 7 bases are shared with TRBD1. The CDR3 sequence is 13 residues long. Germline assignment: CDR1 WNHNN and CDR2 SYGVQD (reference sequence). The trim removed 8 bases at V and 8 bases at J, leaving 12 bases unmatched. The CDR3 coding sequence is TGCGCCAGCCCGCCTTTCCTGACAGGGAAGCAGTACTTC. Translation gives CASPPFLTGKQYF.

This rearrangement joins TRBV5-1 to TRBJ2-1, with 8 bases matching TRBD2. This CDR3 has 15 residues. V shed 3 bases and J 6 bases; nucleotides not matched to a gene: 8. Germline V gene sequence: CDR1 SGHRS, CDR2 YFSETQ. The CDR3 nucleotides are TGCGCCAGCAGCTCCGGAATTAGCGGGACCAATGAGCAGTTCTTC. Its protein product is CASSSGISGTNEQFF.

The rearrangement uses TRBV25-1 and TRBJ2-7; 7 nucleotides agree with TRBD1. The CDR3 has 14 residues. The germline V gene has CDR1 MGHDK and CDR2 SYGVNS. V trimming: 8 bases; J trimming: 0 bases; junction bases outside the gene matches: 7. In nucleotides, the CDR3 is TGTGCCAGCGGGACAGCCGGAAGCTCCTACGAGCAGTACTTC. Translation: CASGTAGSSYEQYF.

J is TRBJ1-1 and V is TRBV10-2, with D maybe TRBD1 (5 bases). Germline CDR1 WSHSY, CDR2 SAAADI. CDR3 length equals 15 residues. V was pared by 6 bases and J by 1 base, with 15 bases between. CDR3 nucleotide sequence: TGCGCCAGCAGAAGGGGACCGAATGGGAACACTGAAGCTTTCTTT. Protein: CASRRGPNGNTEAFF.

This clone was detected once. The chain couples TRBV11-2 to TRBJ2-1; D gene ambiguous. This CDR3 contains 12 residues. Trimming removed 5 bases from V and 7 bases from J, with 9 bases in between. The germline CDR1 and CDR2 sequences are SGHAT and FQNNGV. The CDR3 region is CASSRVGNEQFF. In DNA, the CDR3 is TGTGCCAGCAGCAGGGTGGGGAATGAGCAGTTCTTC.

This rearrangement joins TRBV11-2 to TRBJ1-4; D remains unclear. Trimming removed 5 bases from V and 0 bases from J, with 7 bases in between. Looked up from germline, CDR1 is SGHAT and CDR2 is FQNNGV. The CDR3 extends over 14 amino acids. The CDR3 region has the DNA TGTGCCAGCAGCCTATGGGCAACTAATGAAAAACTGTTTTTT. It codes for CASSLWATNEKLFF.

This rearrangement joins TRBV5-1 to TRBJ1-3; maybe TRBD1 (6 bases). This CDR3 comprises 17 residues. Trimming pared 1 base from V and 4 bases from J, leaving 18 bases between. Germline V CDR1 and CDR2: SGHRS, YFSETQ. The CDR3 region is CASSLTPTGRAGNTIYF. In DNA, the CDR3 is TGCGCCAGCAGCTTGACCCCGACAGGACGGGCCGGAAACACCATATATTTT.

The DNA for the CDR3 is TGTGCCAGCAGCCCATACAGGGGACGGGAGACCCAGTACTTC. Its translation: CASSPYRGRETQYF. The rearrangement uses TRBV7-2 and TRBJ2-5; TRBD1 matches at 7 bases. Trimming cost V 5 bases and J 5 bases; bases outside gene matches: 8. Germline loops: CDR1 SGHTA, CDR2 FQGNSA. The CDR3 has 14 residues. The complete variable domain, with remaining parts taken from reference TRBV7-2 and TRBJ2-5, reads GAGVSQSPSNKVTEKGKDVELRCDPISGHTALYWYRQSLGQGLEFLIYFQGNSAPDKSGLPSDRFSAERTGGSVSTLTIQRTQQEDSAVYLCASSPYRGRETQYFGPGTRLLVL.

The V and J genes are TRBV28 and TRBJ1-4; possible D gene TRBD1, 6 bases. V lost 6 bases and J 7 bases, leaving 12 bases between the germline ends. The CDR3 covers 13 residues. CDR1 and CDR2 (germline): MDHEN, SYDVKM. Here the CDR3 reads CASRRDIGEKLFF. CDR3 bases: TGTGCCAGCAGGCGGGACATAGGTGAAAAACTGTTTTTT.